This is a list of T cell receptor beta chains from one sample in a study of monozygotic twins with inflammatory bowel disease. With the 5' RACE reads reprocessed, TCRdb shows one record per CDR3 protein and no DNA. Its table lists 150,000 to 200,000 distinct CDR3 sequences. The sample was blood. These receptors came from a human donor with ulcerative colitis or Crohn's disease, or a healthy co-twin of an affected twin (not recorded which). Each CDR3 is given with its conserved first and last residue. The order of the fields is J gene, V gene, CDR3 protein.

TRBJ2-1,TRBV6-1,CASRQRTGVPDNEQFF
TRBJ2-3,TRBV24-1,CATQSAGGLADTQYF
TRBJ1-1,TRBV27,CASREHRSGGDIRNTEAFF
TRBJ1-1,TRBV4-2,CASSQEFREQDTEAFF
TRBJ2-6,TRBV5-1,CASSLVGTGANVLTF
TRBJ2-7,TRBV20-1,CSARTSGSYEQYF
TRBJ1-3,TRBV11-3,CASSLSSPGNTIYF
TRBJ2-1,TRBV6-5,CASSYSQGQGLFSYNEQFF
TRBJ2-3,TRBV5-5,CASSWLAGHTDTQYF
TRBJ1-2,TRBV6-5,CASSYSPTQGHGYTF